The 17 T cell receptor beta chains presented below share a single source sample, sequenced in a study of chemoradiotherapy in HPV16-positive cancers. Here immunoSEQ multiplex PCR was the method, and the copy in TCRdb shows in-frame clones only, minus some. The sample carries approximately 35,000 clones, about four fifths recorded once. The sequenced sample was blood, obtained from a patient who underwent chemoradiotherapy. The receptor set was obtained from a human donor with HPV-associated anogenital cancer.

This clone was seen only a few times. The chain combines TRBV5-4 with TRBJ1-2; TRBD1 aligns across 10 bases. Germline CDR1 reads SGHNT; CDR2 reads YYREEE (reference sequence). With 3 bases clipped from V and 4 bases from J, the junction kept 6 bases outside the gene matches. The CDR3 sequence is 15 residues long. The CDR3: CASSSGQGDGYGYTF. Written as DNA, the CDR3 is TGTGCCAGCAGCTCCGGACAGGGGGATGGCTATGGCTACACCTTC.

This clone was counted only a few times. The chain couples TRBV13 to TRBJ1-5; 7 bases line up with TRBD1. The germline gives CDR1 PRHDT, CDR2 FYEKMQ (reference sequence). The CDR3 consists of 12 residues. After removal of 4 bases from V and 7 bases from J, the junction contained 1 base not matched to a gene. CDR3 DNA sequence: TGTGCCAGCAGCTCAGGGGGACAGCCCCAGCATTTT. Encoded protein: CASSSGGQPQHF.

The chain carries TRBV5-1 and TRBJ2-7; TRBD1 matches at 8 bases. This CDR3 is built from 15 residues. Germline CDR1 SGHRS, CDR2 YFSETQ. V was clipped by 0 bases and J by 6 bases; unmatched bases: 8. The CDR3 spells CASSLGGQGAREQYF. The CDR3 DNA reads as TGCGCCAGCAGCTTGGGGGGGCAGGGGGCCCGCGAGCAGTACTTC.

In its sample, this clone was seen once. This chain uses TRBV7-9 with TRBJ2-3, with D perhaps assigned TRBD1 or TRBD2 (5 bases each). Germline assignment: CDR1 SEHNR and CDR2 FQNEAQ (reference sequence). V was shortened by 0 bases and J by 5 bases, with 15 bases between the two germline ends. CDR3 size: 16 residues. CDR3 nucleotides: TGTGCCAGCAGCTTAGCGAGGGTAGGGGTCGGAGATACGCAGTATTTT. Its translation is CASSLARVGVGDTQYF.

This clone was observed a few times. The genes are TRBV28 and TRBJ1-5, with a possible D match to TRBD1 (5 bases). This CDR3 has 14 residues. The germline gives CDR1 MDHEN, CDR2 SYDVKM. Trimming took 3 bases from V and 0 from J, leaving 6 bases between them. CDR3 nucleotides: TGTGCCAGCAGTTTCAGGGATAGCAATCAGCCCCAGCATTTT. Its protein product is CASSFRDSNQPQHF.

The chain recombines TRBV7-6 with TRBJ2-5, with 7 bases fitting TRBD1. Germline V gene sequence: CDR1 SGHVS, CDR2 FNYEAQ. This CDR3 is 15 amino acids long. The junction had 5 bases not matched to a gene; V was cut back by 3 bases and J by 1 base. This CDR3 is CASSFRGQLQETQYF. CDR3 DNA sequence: TGTGCCAGCAGCTTTAGGGGGCAGCTCCAAGAGACCCAGTACTTC.

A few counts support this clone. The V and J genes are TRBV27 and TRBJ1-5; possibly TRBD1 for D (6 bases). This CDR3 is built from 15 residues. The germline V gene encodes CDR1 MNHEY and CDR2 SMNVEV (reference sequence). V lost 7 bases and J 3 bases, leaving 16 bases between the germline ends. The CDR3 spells CASKRTVGSNQPQHF. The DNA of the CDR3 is TGTGCCAGCAAGAGGACAGTAGGCTCCAATCAGCCCCAGCATTTT.

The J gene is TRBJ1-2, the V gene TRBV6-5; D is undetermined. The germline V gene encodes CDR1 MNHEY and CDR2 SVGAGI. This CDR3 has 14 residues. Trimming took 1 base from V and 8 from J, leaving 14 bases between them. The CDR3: CASSYLGSGGGYTF. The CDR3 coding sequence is TGTGCCAGCAGTTACTTGGGCTCCGGAGGAGGCTACACCTTC.

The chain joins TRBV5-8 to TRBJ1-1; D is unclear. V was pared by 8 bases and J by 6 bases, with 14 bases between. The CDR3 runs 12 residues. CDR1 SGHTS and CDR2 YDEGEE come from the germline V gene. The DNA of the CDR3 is TGTGCCAGTAACCGAGGCCTGGCTGAAGCTTTCTTT. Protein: CASNRGLAEAFF.

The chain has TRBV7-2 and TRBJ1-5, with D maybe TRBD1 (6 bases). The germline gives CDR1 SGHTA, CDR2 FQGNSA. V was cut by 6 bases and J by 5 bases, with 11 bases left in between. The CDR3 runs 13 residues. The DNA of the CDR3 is TGTGCCAGCAGTCCACAGGGTCATCAGCCCCAGCATTTT. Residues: CASSPQGHQPQHF. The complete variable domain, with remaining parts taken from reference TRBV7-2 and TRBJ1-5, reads GAGVSQSPSNKVTEKGKDVELRCDPISGHTALYWYRQSLGQGLEFLIYFQGNSAPDKSGLPSDRFSAERTGGSVSTLTIQRTQQEDSAVYLCASSPQGHQPQHFGDGTRLSIL.

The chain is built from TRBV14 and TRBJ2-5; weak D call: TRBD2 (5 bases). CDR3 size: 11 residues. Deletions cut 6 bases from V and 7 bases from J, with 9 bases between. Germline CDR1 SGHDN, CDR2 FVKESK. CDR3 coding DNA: TGTGCCAGCAGTTTCCGGGGGACCCAGTACTTC. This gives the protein CASSFRGTQYF.

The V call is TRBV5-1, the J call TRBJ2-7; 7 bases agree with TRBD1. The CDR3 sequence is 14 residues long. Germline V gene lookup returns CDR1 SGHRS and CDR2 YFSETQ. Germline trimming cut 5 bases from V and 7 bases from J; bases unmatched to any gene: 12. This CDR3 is CASRMYRGLGEQYF. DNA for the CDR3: TGCGCCAGCAGGATGTACAGGGGATTAGGTGAGCAGTACTTC.

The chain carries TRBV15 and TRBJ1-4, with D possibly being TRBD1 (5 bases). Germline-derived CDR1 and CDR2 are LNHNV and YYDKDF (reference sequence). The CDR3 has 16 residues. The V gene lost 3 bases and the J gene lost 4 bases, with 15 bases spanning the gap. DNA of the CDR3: TGTGCCACCAGCAGGACCCGGGGCTCAAATAATGAAAAACTGTTTTTT. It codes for CATSRTRGSNNEKLFF.

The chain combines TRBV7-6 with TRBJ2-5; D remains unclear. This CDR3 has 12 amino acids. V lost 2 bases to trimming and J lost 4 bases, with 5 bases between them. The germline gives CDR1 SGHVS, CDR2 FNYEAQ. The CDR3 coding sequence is TGTGCCAGCAGCTTACCCGGAGAGACCCAGTACTTC. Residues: CASSLPGETQYF. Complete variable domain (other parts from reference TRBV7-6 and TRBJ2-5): GAGVSQSPRYKVTKRGQDVALRCDPISGHVSLYWYRQALGQGPEFLTYFNYEAQQDKSGLPNDRFSAERPEGSISTLTIQRTEQRDSAMYRCASSLPGETQYFGPGTRLLVL.

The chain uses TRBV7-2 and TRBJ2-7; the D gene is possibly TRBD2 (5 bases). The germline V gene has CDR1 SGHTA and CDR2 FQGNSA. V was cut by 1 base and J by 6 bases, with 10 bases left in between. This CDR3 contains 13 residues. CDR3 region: CASSLVVAGEQYF. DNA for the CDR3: TGTGCCAGCAGCTTAGTTGTCGCGGGCGAGCAGTACTTC.

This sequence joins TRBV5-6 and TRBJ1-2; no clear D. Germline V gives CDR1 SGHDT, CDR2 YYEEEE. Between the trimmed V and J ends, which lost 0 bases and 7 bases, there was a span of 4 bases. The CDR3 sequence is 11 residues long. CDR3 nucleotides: TGTGCCAGCAGCTTGGCCGGTGGCTACACCTTC. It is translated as CASSLAGGYTF.

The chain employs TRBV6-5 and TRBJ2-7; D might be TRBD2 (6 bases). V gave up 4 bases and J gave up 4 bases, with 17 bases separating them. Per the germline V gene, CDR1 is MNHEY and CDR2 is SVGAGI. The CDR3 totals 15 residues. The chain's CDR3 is CASSSSSGLGYEQYF. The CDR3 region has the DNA TGTGCCAGCAGTTCCAGCTCGGGACTTGGGTACGAGCAGTACTTC.